This T cell receptor (beta chain) was recorded in a study of T cell responses to AZD1222 COVID-19 vaccine. Study results and limitations: Seropositive at baseline were only five or six AZD1222 recipients. White British ancestry dominated among donors, who included more females, and clonal diversity was possibly underestimated.

Concerning this clone itself: What it binds is unknown.

The assay was immunoSEQ multiplex PCR, and TCRdb's table has in-frame clones only and misses some. Here the sample spans 130,000 to 150,000 clones, roughly 91% being singletons. Per the germline V gene, CDR1 is SGHTA and CDR2 is FQGTGA. V was pared by 4 bases and J by 1 base, with 7 bases between. The CDR3 runs 13 residues. The chain combines TRBV7-3 with TRBJ1-1; D is ambiguous. This sequence originates from an adult in good health. The specimen was peripheral blood, collected on day 0 of AZD1222 vaccination. The CDR3 DNA is TGTGCCAGCAGCTCCGGATGGAACACTGAAGCTTTCTTT. Amino acid sequence: CASSSGWNTEAFF.